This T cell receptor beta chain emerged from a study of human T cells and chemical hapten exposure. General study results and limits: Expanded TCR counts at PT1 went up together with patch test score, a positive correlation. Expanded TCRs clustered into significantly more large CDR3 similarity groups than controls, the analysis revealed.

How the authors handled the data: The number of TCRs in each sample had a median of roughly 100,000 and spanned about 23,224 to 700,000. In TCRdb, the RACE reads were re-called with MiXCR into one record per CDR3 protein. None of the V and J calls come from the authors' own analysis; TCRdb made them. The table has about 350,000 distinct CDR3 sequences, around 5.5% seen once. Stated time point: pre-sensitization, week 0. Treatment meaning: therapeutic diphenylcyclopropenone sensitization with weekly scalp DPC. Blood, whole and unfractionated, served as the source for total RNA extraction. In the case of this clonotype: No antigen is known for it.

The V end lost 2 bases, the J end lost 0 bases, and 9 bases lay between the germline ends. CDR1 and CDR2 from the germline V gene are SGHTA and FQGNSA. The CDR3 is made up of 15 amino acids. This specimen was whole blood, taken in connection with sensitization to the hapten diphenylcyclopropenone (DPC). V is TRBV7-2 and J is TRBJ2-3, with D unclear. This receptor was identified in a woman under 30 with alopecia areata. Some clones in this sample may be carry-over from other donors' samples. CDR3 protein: CASSLRSASTDTQYF. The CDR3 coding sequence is TGTGCCAGCAGCTTACGTTCGGCCAGCACAGATACGCAGTATTTT. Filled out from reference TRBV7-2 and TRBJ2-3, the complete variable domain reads GAGVSQSPSNKVTEKGKDVELRCDPISGHTALYWYRQSLGQGLEFLIYFQGNSAPDKSGLPSDRFSAERTGGSVSTLTIQRTQQEDSAVYLCASSLRSASTDTQYFGPGTRLTVL.